A selection of T cell receptor beta chains follows, all from one sample in a study of cytomegalovirus exposure and HLA in healthy donors. Method: immunoSEQ multiplex PCR; TCRdb's copy keeps in-frame clones and lacks some. This repertoire shows more than 95,000 clones, 15% to 20% found once; its top ten account for 2.9%. The sequenced sample was PBMCs. These receptors were taken from a female donor in good health and CMV-seropositive. The CDR3 runs from the conserved cysteine through the conserved F or W. Each record gives: D gene, clone size, J gene, V gene, CDR3 DNA, CDR3 protein. D genes are given only for firm matches. The size of a clone is reported for some rows only, either as once, few or many, or as a class for expanded clones.

>-|-|TRBJ1-2|TRBV2
TGTGCCAGCCTTGGAGGGTCGAATGGCTACACCTTC
CASLGGSNGYTF
>TRBD1|-|TRBJ1-4|TRBV15
TGTGCCACCAGCCCGATCGTCGACAGGGGGCGCATCACGACTAATGAAAAACTGTTTTTT
CATSPIVDRGRITTNEKLFF
>-|-|TRBJ2-3|TRBV28
TGTGCCAGCAGCGACTCCAAGAACCTTAAACATACGCAGTATTTT
CASSDSKNLKHTQYF
>TRBD1|few|TRBJ2-6|TRBV4-1
TGCGCCAGCAGCTCCCGACAGGGCTATGGATCTGGGGCCAACGTCCTGACTTTC
CASSSRQGYGSGANVLTF
>-|-|TRBJ1-4|TRBV18
TGTGCCAGCTCACCACCGATTGGCCTTAATAGCGAAAAACTGTTTTTT
CASSPPIGLNSEKLFF
>-|-|TRBJ2-7|TRBV4-1
TGCGCCAGCAGCCAGGGGGACCGGGACATTCGCCACGAGCAGTACTTC
CASSQGDRDIRHEQYF
>TRBD1|-|TRBJ1-5|TRBV7-2
TGTGCCAGCAGCCTACGGACAGGCGGCGCTCAGCCCCAGCATTTT
CASSLRTGGAQPQHF
>TRBD1|few|TRBJ2-2|TRBV29-1
TGCAGCGTTGTAGGGACAGCGAACACCGGGGAGCTGTTTTTT
CSVVGTANTGELFF
>TRBD1|-|TRBJ2-5|TRBV28
TGTGCCAGCGGGGCCAGGGGGATTTTGCCGGAGACCCAGTACTTC
CASGARGILPETQYF
>-|few|TRBJ2-2|TRBV7-2
TGTGCCAGCAGCTCCATGTGGAGGGCTAGGAACACCGGGGAGCTGTTTTTT
CASSSMWRARNTGELFF
>-|few|TRBJ1-6|TRBV4-3
TGCGCCAGCAGCCAAGTCGGGGGGGATTCACCCCTCCACTTT
CASSQVGGDSPLHF
>TRBD1|-|TRBJ1-1|TRBV5-4
TGTGCCAGCACCAGGGGGCAAGGGAACACTGAAGCTTTCTTT
CASTRGQGNTEAFF
>-|-|TRBJ2-2|TRBV28
TGTGCCAGCAGTTTTATCGGGGAGCTGTTTTTT
CASSFIGELFF
>-|few|TRBJ2-4|TRBV7-9
TGTGCCAGCAGCTTGGGGGGGGCTCAAGCCAAAAACATTCAGTACTTC
CASSLGGAQAKNIQYF
>TRBD2|-|TRBJ2-1|TRBV2
TGTGCCAGTACGATAACTAGCGGCTCCTACAATGAGCAGTTCTTC
CASTITSGSYNEQFF
>TRBD2|few|TRBJ2-3|TRBV2
TGTGCCAGCATTCGGACTAGCGGGGGTCAAAATACGCAGTATTTT
CASIRTSGGQNTQYF
>TRBD2|-|TRBJ2-1|TRBV9
TGTGCCAGCAGCCCCTATAGACTAGCGGGCCGGAATGAGCAGTTCTTC
CASSPYRLAGRNEQFF
>-|few|TRBJ2-1|TRBV9
TGTGCCAGCAGCGTTGGGACTTACTCCTACAATGAGCAGTTCTTC
CASSVGTYSYNEQFF
>-|few|TRBJ1-2|TRBV20-1
TGCAGTGCTTATGGGACAAACTACACCTTC
CSAYGTNYTF
>-|-|TRBJ2-4|TRBV11-3
TGTGCCAGCAGCAAAGGAGGCAGAAACATTCAGTACTTC
CASSKGGRNIQYF
>-|-|TRBJ1-1|TRBV5-1
TGCGCCAGCAGCTTGGACAGCTCGAACACTGAAGCTTTCTTT
CASSLDSSNTEAFF